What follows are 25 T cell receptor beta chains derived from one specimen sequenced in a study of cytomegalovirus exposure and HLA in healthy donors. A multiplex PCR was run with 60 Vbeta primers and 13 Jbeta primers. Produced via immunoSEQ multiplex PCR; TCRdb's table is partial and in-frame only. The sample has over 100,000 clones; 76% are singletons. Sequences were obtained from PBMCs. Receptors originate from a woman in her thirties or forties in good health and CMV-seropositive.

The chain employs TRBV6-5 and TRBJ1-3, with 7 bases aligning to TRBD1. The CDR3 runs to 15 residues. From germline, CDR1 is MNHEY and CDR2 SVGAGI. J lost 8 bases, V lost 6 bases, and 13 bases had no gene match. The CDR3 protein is CASRLRQGSRDTIYF. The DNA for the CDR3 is TGTGCCAGCAGACTTAGACAGGGATCTCGGGACACCATATATTTT.

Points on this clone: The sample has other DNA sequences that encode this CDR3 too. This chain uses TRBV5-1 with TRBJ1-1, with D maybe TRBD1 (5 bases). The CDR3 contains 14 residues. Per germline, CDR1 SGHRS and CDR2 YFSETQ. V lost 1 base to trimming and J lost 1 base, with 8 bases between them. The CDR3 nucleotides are TGCGCCAGCAGCTTGCTGGGGGGGAACACTGAAGCTTTCTTT. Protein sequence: CASSLLGGNTEAFF.

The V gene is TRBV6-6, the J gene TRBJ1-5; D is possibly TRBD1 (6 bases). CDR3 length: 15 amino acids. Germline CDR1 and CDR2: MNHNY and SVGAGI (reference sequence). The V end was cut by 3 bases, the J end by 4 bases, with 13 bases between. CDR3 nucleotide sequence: TGTGCCAGCAGTTATCTGCAGGGGCTAAATCAGCCCCAGCATTTT. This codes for CASSYLQGLNQPQHF.

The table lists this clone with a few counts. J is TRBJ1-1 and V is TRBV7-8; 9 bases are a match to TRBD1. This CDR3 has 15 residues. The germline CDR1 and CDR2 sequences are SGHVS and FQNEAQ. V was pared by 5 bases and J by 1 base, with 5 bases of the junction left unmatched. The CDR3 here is CASSQTDRGNTEAFF. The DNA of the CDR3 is TGTGCCAGCAGCCAAACGGACAGGGGGAACACTGAAGCTTTCTTT.

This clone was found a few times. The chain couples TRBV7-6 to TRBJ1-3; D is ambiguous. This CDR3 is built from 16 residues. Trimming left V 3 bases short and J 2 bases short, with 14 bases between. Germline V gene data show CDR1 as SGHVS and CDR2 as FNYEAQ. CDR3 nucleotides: TGTGCCAGCAGCTTGTTATCACGGACTCCTGGAAACACCATATATTTT. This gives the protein CASSLLSRTPGNTIYF.

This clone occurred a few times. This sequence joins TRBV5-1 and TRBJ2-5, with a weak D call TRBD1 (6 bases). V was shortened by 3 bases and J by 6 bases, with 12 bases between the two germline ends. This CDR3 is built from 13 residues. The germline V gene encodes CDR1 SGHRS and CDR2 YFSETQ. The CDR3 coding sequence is TGCGCCAGCAGCTGGGACACGGCGAAGACCCAGTACTTC. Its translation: CASSWDTAKTQYF.

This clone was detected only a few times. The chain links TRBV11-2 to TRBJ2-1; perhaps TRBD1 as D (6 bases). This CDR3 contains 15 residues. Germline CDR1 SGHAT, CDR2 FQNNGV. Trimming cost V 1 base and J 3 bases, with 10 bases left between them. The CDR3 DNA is TGTGCCAGCAGCTTAGCCCCCAGGGGCTACAATGAGCAGTTCTTC. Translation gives CASSLAPRGYNEQFF.

Here the CDR3 DNA reads TGTGCCAGCAGCCCTCAGCCCGGGGCAGATACGCAGTATTTT. Translated: CASSPQPGADTQYF. V and J are TRBV7-9 and TRBJ2-3; possibly TRBD2 for D (5 bases). CDR3 length: 14 residues. With 5 bases removed from V and 4 bases from J, the gap between germline ends came to 13 bases. Germline lookup yields CDR1 SEHNR and CDR2 FQNEAQ (reference sequence).

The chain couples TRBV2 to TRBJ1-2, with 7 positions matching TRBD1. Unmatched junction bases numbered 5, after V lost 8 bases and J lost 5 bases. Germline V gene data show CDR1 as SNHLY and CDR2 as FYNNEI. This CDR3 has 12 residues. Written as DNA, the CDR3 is TGTGCCAGCGGAACAGGGGAATATGGCTACACCTTC. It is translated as CASGTGEYGYTF.

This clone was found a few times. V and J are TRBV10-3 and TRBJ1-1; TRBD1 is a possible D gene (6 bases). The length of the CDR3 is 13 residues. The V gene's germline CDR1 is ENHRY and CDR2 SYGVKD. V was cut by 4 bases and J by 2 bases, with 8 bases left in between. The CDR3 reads CAISGDTNTEAFF. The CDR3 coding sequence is TGTGCCATCAGTGGGGACACAAACACTGAAGCTTTCTTT.

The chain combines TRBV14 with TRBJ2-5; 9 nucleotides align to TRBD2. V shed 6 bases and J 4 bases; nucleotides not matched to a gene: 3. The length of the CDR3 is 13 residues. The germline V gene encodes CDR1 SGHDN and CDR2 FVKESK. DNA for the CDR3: TGTGCCAGCAGACGCGGGGGGGCAGAGACCCAGTACTTC. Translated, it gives CASRRGGAETQYF.

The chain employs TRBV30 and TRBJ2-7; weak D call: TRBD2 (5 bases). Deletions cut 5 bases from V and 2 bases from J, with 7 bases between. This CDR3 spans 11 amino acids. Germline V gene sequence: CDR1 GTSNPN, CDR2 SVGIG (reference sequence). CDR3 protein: CAWAGTYEQYF. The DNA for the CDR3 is TGTGCCTGGGCCGGGACCTACGAGCAGTACTTC.

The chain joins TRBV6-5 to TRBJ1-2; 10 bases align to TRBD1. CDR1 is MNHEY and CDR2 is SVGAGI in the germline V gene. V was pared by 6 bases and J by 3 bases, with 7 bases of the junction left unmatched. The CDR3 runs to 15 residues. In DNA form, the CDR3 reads TGTGCCAGCAGCGGATGGACAGGGGGGTACTATGGCTACACCTTC. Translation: CASSGWTGGYYGYTF.

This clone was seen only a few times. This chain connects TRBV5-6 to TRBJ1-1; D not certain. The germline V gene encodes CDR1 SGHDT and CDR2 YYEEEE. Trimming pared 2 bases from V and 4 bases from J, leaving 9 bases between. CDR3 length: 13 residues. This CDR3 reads CASSLLESTEAFF. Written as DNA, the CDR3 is TGTGCCAGCAGCTTACTTGAAAGCACTGAAGCTTTCTTT.

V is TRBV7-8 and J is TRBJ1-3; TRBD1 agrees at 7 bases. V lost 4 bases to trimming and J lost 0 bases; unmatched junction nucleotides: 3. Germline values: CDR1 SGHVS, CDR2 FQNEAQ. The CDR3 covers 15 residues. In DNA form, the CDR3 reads TGTGCCAGCAGCTACCCAGGGGGCTCTGGAAACACCATATATTTT. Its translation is CASSYPGGSGNTIYF.

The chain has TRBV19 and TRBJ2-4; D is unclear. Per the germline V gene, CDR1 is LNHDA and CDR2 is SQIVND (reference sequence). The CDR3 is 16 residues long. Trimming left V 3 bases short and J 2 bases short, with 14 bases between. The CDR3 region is CASSIQVVLPKNIQYF. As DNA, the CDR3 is TGTGCCAGTAGTATCCAGGTCGTTCTACCCAAAAACATTCAGTACTTC.

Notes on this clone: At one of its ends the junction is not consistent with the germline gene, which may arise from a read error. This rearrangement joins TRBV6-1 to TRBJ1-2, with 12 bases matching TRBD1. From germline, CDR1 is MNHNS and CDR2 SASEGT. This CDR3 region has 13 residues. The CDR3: CASRTGQGASVPF. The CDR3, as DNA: TGTGCCAGCAGGACGGGACAGGGGGCATCGGTTCCCTTC.

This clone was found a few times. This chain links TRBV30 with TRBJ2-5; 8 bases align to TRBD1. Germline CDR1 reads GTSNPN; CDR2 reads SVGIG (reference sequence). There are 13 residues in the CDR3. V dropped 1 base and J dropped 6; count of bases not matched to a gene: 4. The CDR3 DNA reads TGTGCCTGGAGTGGAGACAGGGGAAAGACCCAGTACTTC. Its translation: CAWSGDRGKTQYF.

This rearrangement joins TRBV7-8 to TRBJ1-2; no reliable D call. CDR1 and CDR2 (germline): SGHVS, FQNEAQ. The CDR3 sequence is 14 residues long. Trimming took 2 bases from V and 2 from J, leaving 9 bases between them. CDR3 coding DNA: TGTGCCAGCAGCTTACAACGGGAAAACTATGGCTACACCTTC. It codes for CASSLQRENYGYTF.

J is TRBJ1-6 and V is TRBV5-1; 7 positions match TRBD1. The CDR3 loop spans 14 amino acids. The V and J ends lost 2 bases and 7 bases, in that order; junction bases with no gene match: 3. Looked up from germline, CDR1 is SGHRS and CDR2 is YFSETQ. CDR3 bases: TGCGCCAGCAGCTTTAGACAGGGCAATTCACCCCTCCACTTT. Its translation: CASSFRQGNSPLHF.

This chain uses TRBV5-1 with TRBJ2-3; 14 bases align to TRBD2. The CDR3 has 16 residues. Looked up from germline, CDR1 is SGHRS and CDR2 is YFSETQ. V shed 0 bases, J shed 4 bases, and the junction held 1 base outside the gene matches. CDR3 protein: CASSLETSGGADTQYF. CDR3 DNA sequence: TGCGCCAGCAGCTTGGAGACTAGCGGGGGGGCAGATACGCAGTATTTT.

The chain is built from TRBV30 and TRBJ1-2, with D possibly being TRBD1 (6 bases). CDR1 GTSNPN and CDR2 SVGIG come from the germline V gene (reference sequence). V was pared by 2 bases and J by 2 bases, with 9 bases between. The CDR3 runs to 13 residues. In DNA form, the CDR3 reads TGTGCCTGGAGTCGGGACAAGAACTATGGCTACACCTTC. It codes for CAWSRDKNYGYTF.

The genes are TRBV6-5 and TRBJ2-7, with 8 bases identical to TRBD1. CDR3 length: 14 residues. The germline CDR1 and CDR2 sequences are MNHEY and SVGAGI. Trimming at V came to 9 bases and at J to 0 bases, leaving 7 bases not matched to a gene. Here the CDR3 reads CASMTGVSSYEQYF. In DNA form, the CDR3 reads TGTGCCAGTATGACAGGGGTGAGCTCCTACGAGCAGTACTTC.

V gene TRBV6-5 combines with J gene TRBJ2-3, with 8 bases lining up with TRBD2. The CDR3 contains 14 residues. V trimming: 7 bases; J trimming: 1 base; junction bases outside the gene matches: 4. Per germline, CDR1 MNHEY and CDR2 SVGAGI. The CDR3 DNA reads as TGTGCCAGCACCAGAGCGGGGGGCACAGATACGCAGTATTTT. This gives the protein CASTRAGGTDTQYF.

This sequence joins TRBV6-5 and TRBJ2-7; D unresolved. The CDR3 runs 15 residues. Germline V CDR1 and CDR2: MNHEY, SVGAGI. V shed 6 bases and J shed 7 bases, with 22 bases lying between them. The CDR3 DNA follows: TGTGCCAGCAGGTCAGACCGTTATTACTACGTAGAGCAGTACTTC. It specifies CASRSDRYYYVEQYF.